These 14 T cell receptor beta chains were sequenced from one sample in a study of control samples from healthy donors and cancer patients. Only in-frame clones appear in the TCRdb table, and some are missing; sequencing was by immunoSEQ multiplex PCR. The repertoire holds 60,000 to 100,000 clones, with about 89% as singletons. Sequencing used blood. Source of these receptors: a man aged 45-65 years in good health.

V gene TRBV19 combines with J gene TRBJ2-7; D unresolved. This CDR3 spans 13 amino acids. V was pared by 3 bases and J by 6 bases, with 12 bases between. Looked up from germline, CDR1 is LNHDA and CDR2 is SQIVND (reference sequence). CDR3 bases: TGTGCCAGTAGTATTGGTCAGGATAGCGAGCAGTACTTC. Protein sequence: CASSIGQDSEQYF.

The rearrangement joins TRBV7-6 to TRBJ2-3; D perhaps matches TRBD2 (7 bases). Trimming took off 0 bases at V and 7 bases at J, with 20 bases between the two ends. Looked up from germline, CDR1 is SGHVS and CDR2 is FNYEAQ. The length of the CDR3 is 17 residues. The CDR3 spells CASSLARAGAPENTQYF. The CDR3 bases are TGTGCCAGCAGCTTAGCGCGGGCGGGGGCCCCCGAGAATACGCAGTATTTT.

The chain employs TRBV6-6 and TRBJ2-7; D not certain. Trimming stripped 8 bases from V and 3 bases from J, with 8 bases between. The CDR3 is 11 amino acids. The germline V gene has CDR1 MNHNY and CDR2 SVGAGI (reference sequence). CDR3 bases: TGTGCCAGCGCCCTGGGCTACGAGCAGTACTTC. Protein: CASALGYEQYF.

This clone came up once. The chain is built from TRBV7-2 and TRBJ1-5; 9 nucleotides line up with TRBD1. V lost 5 bases and J lost 4; bases outside the gene matches: 6. Germline values: CDR1 SGHTA, CDR2 FQGNSA. This CDR3 is built from 15 residues. CDR3: CASSRDRVGNQPQHF. In DNA, the CDR3 is TGTGCCAGCAGCCGGGACAGGGTCGGTAATCAGCCCCAGCATTTT.

The rearrangement joins TRBV5-5 to TRBJ2-5; 8 bases map to TRBD1. Trimming removed 4 bases from V and 6 bases from J; junction bases left unmatched: 11. The CDR3 loop spans 15 amino acids. Germline values: CDR1 SGHKS, CDR2 YYEKEE (reference sequence). The CDR3 here is CASSPDRGLAKTQYF. The CDR3 DNA sequence: TGTGCCAGCAGCCCTGACAGGGGTCTTGCGAAGACCCAGTACTTC. Full variable domain (rest looked up from reference TRBV5-5 and TRBJ2-5): DAGVTQSPTHLIKTRGQQVTLRCSPISGHKSVSWYQQVLGQGPQFIFQYYEKEERGRGNFPDRFSARQFPNYSSELNVNALLLGDSALYLCASSPDRGLAKTQYFGPGTRLLVL.

This clone has just a few counts. The rearrangement uses TRBV30 and TRBJ2-3; D assignment may be TRBD1 or TRBD2 (5 bases each). From germline, CDR1 is GTSNPN and CDR2 SVGIG (reference sequence). The V end lost 0 bases, the J end lost 1 base, and 8 bases lay between the germline ends. The CDR3 contains 14 residues. CDR3 sequence reads: CAWSVRGGTDTQYF. Here the CDR3 DNA reads TGTGCCTGGAGTGTAAGAGGGGGCACAGATACGCAGTATTTT.

The CDR3 loop reads CASSLEAGFNEKLFF. The CDR3, as DNA: TGTGCCAGCAGCTTAGAAGCAGGATTTAATGAAAAACTGTTTTTT. The V call is TRBV7-9, the J call TRBJ1-4; D unclear. In germline, CDR1 is SEHNR, CDR2 FQNEAQ (reference sequence). Trimming cost V 1 base and J 4 bases, with 10 bases left between them. The CDR3 sequence is 15 residues long.

The gene calls are TRBV6-6 and TRBJ1-1; D perhaps matches TRBD1 (5 bases). CDR1 MNHNY and CDR2 SVGAGI come from the germline V gene (reference sequence). V lost 5 bases and J 6 bases, leaving 10 bases between the germline ends. The CDR3 spans 12 residues. CDR3 protein: CASSTRAPEAFF. The CDR3 DNA reads TGTGCCAGCAGTACCAGGGCTCCTGAAGCTTTCTTT.

This rearrangement joins TRBV10-3 to TRBJ2-7; D is perhaps TRBD1 (6 bases). The germline V gene has CDR1 ENHRY and CDR2 SYGVKD. The CDR3 totals 15 residues. Between the trimmed V and J ends, which lost 0 bases and 5 bases, there was a span of 14 bases. CDR3 sequence reads: CAISESRQGKHEQYF. CDR3 bases: TGTGCCATCAGTGAGTCGCGGCAGGGGAAGCACGAGCAGTACTTC.

V and J are TRBV25-1 and TRBJ2-5; D perhaps matches TRBD2 (7 bases). The V and J ends lost 1 base and 5 bases respectively, with 14 bases between them. The CDR3 is 15 amino acids. Germline V gene data show CDR1 as MGHDK and CDR2 as SYGVNS. The CDR3: CASSEWGGAVETQYF. CDR3 bases: TGTGCCAGCAGTGAATGGGGGGGCGCGGTTGAGACCCAGTACTTC.

The rearrangement links TRBV7-2 to TRBJ1-1, with D perhaps TRBD1 (6 bases). The CDR3 extends over 18 amino acids. Trimming left V 4 bases short and J 0 bases short, with 21 bases between. CDR1 is SGHTA and CDR2 is FQGNSA in the germline V gene. CDR3 protein: CASSSYPWAGAVNTEAFF. CDR3 DNA: TGTGCCAGCAGCTCCTACCCTTGGGCAGGGGCCGTGAACACTGAAGCTTTCTTT.

A single count supports this clone. This chain joins TRBV4-2 and TRBJ2-3; 8 bases are shared with TRBD2. Germline assignment: CDR1 LGHNA and CDR2 YNFKEQ. V dropped 1 base and J dropped 0; count of bases not matched to a gene: 6. The CDR3 consists of 17 residues. The CDR3 DNA follows: TGTGCCAGCAGCCAAGTACCAGCGGGGGCCAGCACAGATACGCAGTATTTT. As protein: CASSQVPAGASTDTQYF.

CDR3 sequence: CASTPGQGPGEQYF. The CDR3 bases are TGTGCCAGCACACCGGGACAGGGACCAGGGGAGCAGTACTTC. The chain is built from TRBV27 and TRBJ2-7, with 9 bases lining up with TRBD1. The CDR3 runs 14 residues. With V trimmed by 7 bases and J by 7 bases, 11 bases remained unmatched. Germline V gene lookup returns CDR1 MNHEY and CDR2 SMNVEV (reference sequence).

The chain combines TRBV2 with TRBJ2-1; D not certain. The germline V gene encodes CDR1 SNHLY and CDR2 FYNNEI. The ends were cut back, 5 bases at V and 9 bases at J, with 8 bases in the middle. The CDR3 runs to 11 residues. CDR3 sequence: CASSSIGEQFF. CDR3 sequence (DNA): TGTGCCAGCAGTTCCATAGGTGAGCAGTTCTTC.